A selection of T cell receptor beta chains follows, all from one sample in a study of cytomegalovirus exposure and HLA in healthy donors. Some clones are missing from TCRdb's copy, which holds only in-frame ones; the method was immunoSEQ multiplex PCR. The sample lists about 190,000 clones, about 89% occurring once. Sample: PBMCs. The receptors come from a man in his thirties or forties in good health and CMV-seronegative. CDR3s include the opening cysteine and the closing phenylalanine or tryptophan. The D gene is left open where the match is weak. Not all rows give a size; the values are once, few, many and, for expanded clones, a class.

>TRBJ2-1|TRBD2|TRBV5-1|.|16
CASSFELAGDYNEQFF
TGCGCCAGCAGCTTTGAACTAGCGGGAGACTACAATGAGCAGTTCTTC
>TRBJ1-1|.|TRBV19|.|15
CASSIDGSLVPEAFF
TGTGCCAGTAGTATAGACGGTTCTTTGGTCCCCGAAGCTTTCTTT
>TRBJ1-6|.|TRBV6-6|.|14
CASTNGESHSPLHF
TGTGCCAGCACCAACGGGGAGTCTCATTCACCCCTCCACTTT
>TRBJ2-1|.|TRBV7-6|once|11
CASSHDSEQFF
TGTGCCAGCAGCCACGACAGTGAGCAGTTCTTC
>TRBJ2-6|.|TRBV11-2|.|15
CASTKTVSGANVLTF
TGTGCCAGCACCAAAACAGTGTCTGGGGCCAACGTCCTGACTTTC
>TRBJ2-2|.|TRBV5-1|.|15
CASWYYAGIPGELFF
TGCGCCAGTTGGTATTATGCGGGGATTCCCGGGGAGCTGTTTTTT
>TRBJ1-4|.|TRBV25-1|.|12
CASSAGGEKLFF
TGTGCCAGCAGTGCTGGAGGCGAAAAACTGTTTTTT
>TRBJ1-6|TRBD1|TRBV6-5|.|15
CASSYSRGRNSPLHF
TGTGCCAGCAGTTACTCGAGGGGGCGTAATTCACCCCTCCACTTT
>TRBJ2-1|.|TRBV6-4|.|15
CASSVGGETYNEQFF
TGTGCCAGCAGTGTAGGGGGAGAAACATACAATGAGCAGTTCTTC
>TRBJ2-2|TRBD1|TRBV5-6|.|17
CASSSRQGIVGTGELFF
TGTGCCAGCAGCTCTAGACAGGGGATAGTTGGCACCGGGGAGCTGTTTTTT
>TRBJ1-5|.|TRBV10-3|.|13
CAISDLTAQPQHF
TGTGCCATCAGTGACTTGACAGCTCAGCCCCAGCATTTT
>TRBJ1-2|TRBD1|TRBV20-1|.|11
CSSTGRHGYTF
TGCAGTTCGACAGGGCGTCATGGCTACACCTTC
>TRBJ1-6|.|TRBV6-5|.|15
CASRKQGIDNSPLHF
TGTGCCAGCAGGAAACAGGGAATCGATAATTCACCCCTCCACTTT
>TRBJ2-3|.|TRBV4-2|.|15
CASSQGRGSTDTQYF
TGTGCCAGCAGCCAAGGGCGCGGTAGCACAGATACGCAGTATTTT
>TRBJ2-1|TRBD2|TRBV4-2|.|14
CASSQLGTSAEQFF
TGTGCCAGCAGCCAGCTTGGGACTAGCGCTGAGCAGTTCTTC
>TRBJ1-1|TRBD1|TRBV5-6|once|14
CASSLRQGNSEAFF
TGTGCCAGCAGCTTGCGACAGGGAAATAGTGAAGCTTTCTTT
>TRBJ1-4|.|TRBV19|.|14
CASSILQDNEKLFF
TGTGCCAGTAGTATTCTGCAGGATAATGAAAAACTGTTTTTT
>TRBJ2-7|.|TRBV10-3|.|12
CAISRTLYEQYF
TGTGCCATCAGTCGGACACTATACGAGCAGTACTTC
>TRBJ2-4|.|TRBV7-8|.|18
CASSLDGQPPDAKNIQYF
TGTGCCAGCAGCTTAGATGGACAGCCTCCCGACGCCAAAAACATTCAGTACTTC
>TRBJ2-7|TRBD1|TRBV4-1|.|16
CASSQVGGTGTYEQYF
TGCGCCAGCAGCCAAGTGGGGGGGACAGGGACCTACGAGCAGTACTTC
>TRBJ2-2|.|TRBV7-2|.|14
CASSPAGVTGELFF
TGTGCCAGCAGCCCCGCAGGGGTCACCGGGGAGCTGTTTTTT
>TRBJ1-2|.|TRBV28|.|16
CASSSSRAGFFYGYTF
TGTGCCAGCAGTTCCTCCAGGGCAGGATTCTTCTATGGCTACACCTTC
>TRBJ2-7|TRBD2|TRBV14|.|14
CASSLWSGAYEQYF
TGTGCCAGCAGCCTCTGGAGCGGGGCCTACGAGCAGTACTTC
>TRBJ1-4|.|TRBV4-1|.|16
CASSETQDATNEKLFF
TGCGCCAGCAGCGAGACACAAGACGCAACTAATGAAAAACTGTTTTTT
>TRBJ2-7|.|TRBV28|.|15
CASSTPGQGIGEQYF
TGTGCCAGCAGTACCCCTGGGCAGGGTATTGGCGAGCAGTACTTC
>TRBJ2-7|.|TRBV7-9|.|14
CASSFEAGRLEQYF
TGTGCCAGCAGTTTCGAGGCAGGGAGGCTCGAGCAGTACTTC
>TRBJ1-2|TRBD1|TRBV7-2|.|15
CASSFFGQGVNGYTF
TGTGCCAGCAGCTTTTTTGGACAGGGTGTAAATGGCTACACCTTC